The 15 T cell receptor beta chains below were found in one sample sequenced in a study of blood T cell repertoires in COVID-19. Some clones are missing from TCRdb's copy, which holds only in-frame ones; the method was immunoSEQ multiplex PCR. The sample has 200,000 to 250,000 clones; around 91% are singletons. Sample: PBMCs or T cells enriched from blood (not recorded which). The receptors derive from a young man who had been exposed to COVID-19.

CDR3 protein: CSSGQDGSGELFF. The CDR3 nucleotides read TGCAGCTCTGGACAGGATGGAAGCGGGGAGCTGTTTTTT. The chain couples TRBV29-1 to TRBJ2-2, with 7 bases matching TRBD1. The CDR3 runs 13 residues. Germline CDR1 is SQVTM and CDR2 is ANQGSEA. The junction had 10 bases not matched to a gene; V was cut back by 8 bases and J by 7 bases.

The genes are TRBV7-9 and TRBJ2-7, with TRBD1 matching 8 bases. Losses at the gene ends were 1 base for V and 0 bases for J; bases not matched to a gene: 5. Germline V CDR1 and CDR2: SEHNR, FQNEAQ (reference sequence). The CDR3 has 16 residues. The CDR3 region is CASSLGNGQGSYEQYF. In nucleotides, the CDR3 is TGTGCCAGCAGCTTAGGGAATGGACAGGGCTCCTACGAGCAGTACTTC. The full variable domain, in which reference TRBV7-9 and TRBJ2-7 provide the parts outside the CDR3, is DTGVSQNPRHKITKRGQNVTFRCDPISEHNRLYWYRQTLGQGPEFLTYFQNEAQLEKSRLLSDRFSAERPKGSFSTLEIQRTEQGDSAMYLCASSLGNGQGSYEQYFGPGTRLTVT.

This chain connects TRBV18 to TRBJ1-1; 8 bases match TRBD1. Germline CDR1 reads KGHSH; CDR2 reads LQKENI. This CDR3 spans 14 amino acids. Trimming removed 3 bases from V and 3 bases from J; junction bases left unmatched: 3. CDR3 nucleotides: TGTGCCAGCTCACCCCAGGGGGCGGACACTGAAGCTTTCTTT. Amino acids: CASSPQGADTEAFF.

The chain combines TRBV27 with TRBJ1-6; D not certain. The CDR3 runs 13 residues. CDR1 and CDR2 from the germline V gene are MNHEY and SMNVEV (reference sequence). V lost 4 bases and J lost 2, with 3 bases in between. The CDR3 nucleotides read TGTGCCAGCAGTTCAGCCTATAATTCACCCCTCCACTTT. This codes for CASSSAYNSPLHF.

This rearrangement joins TRBV5-1 to TRBJ1-2; D remains unclear. The V gene lost 6 bases and the J gene lost 5 bases, with 20 bases spanning the gap. The CDR3 runs 15 residues. Germline CDR1 and CDR2: SGHRS and YFSETQ. The CDR3 here is CASTLGGSDGYGYTF. The CDR3 DNA sequence: TGCGCCAGCACCCTTGGCGGAAGCGACGGGTATGGCTACACCTTC.

CDR3 in amino acids: CASSPGTTNYEQYF. As DNA, the CDR3 is TGTGCCAGCTCACCCGGGACAACTAACTACGAGCAGTACTTC. This chain joins TRBV18 and TRBJ2-7, with D perhaps TRBD1 (6 bases). Germline CDR1 reads KGHSH; CDR2 reads LQKENI. V lost 3 bases, J lost 3 bases, and 12 bases lay in between. This CDR3 comprises 14 residues.

The rearrangement uses TRBV5-6 and TRBJ2-7; 7 nucleotides match TRBD1. The CDR3 has 15 amino acids. The trim removed 4 bases at V and 1 base at J, leaving 8 bases unmatched. Germline V gene sequence: CDR1 SGHDT, CDR2 YYEEEE. The CDR3 bases are TGTGCCAGCAGCATCCGACAGGGAACATCCTACGAGCAGTACTTC. It translates to CASSIRQGTSYEQYF. Based on the CDR3 plus reference TRBV5-6 and TRBJ2-7, the full variable domain is DAGVTQSPTHLIKTRGQQVTLRCSPKSGHDTVSWYQQALGQGPQFIFQYYEEEERQRGNFPDRFSGHQFPNYSSELNVNALLLGDSALYLCASSIRQGTSYEQYFGPGTRLTVT.

The chain links TRBV2 to TRBJ1-2; possible D gene TRBD1, 5 bases. Trimming removed 7 bases from V and 4 bases from J, with 13 bases in between. Germline V CDR1 and CDR2: SNHLY, FYNNEI. This CDR3 has 13 amino acids. CDR3 coding DNA: TGTGCCAGCAAGGTAGAGCAGGGCTATGGCTACACCTTC. It specifies CASKVEQGYGYTF. Supplemented by reference TRBV2 and TRBJ1-2, the full variable domain reads EPEVTQTPSHQVTQMGQEVILRCVPISNHLYFYWYRQILGQKVEFLVSFYNNEISEKSEIFDDQFSVERPDGSNFTLKIRSTKLEDSAMYFCASKVEQGYGYTFGSGTRLTVV.

The CDR3 reads CASSQPAGTGNQPQHF. The DNA of the CDR3 is TGCGCCAGCAGCCAACCCGCCGGGACAGGCAATCAGCCCCAGCATTTT. The chain couples TRBV4-1 to TRBJ1-5, with 7 positions matching TRBD1. Germline loops: CDR1 MGHRA, CDR2 YSYEKL. The CDR3 contains 16 residues. After removal of 2 bases from V and 2 bases from J, the junction contained 6 bases not matched to a gene.

This chain uses TRBV6-2 or TRBV6-3 with TRBJ2-7; 7 bases are a match to TRBD1. The germline V gene encodes CDR1 MNHEY and CDR2 SVGEGT. Germline trimming cut 6 bases from V and 6 bases from J; bases unmatched to any gene: 14. CDR3 length: 15 amino acids. CDR3 amino acids: CASSDPGQEFGEQYF. The DNA for the CDR3 is TGTGCCAGCAGCGATCCTGGACAGGAGTTTGGCGAGCAGTACTTC.

The chain joins TRBV25-1 to TRBJ1-2; TRBD1 might be the D (5 bases). The CDR3 spans 13 residues. Germline CDR1 is MGHDK and CDR2 is SYGVNS. The V end lost 7 bases, the J end lost 4 bases, and 13 bases lay between the germline ends. For the CDR3, the DNA is TGTGCCAGCATGGCGGGGACTGCCTATGGCTACACCTTC. It translates to CASMAGTAYGYTF.

The chain couples TRBV5-4 to TRBJ1-3; D not resolved. CDR1 and CDR2 (germline): SGHNT, YYREEE (reference sequence). V lost 3 bases and J lost 0, with 13 bases in between. The CDR3 has 16 residues. CDR3 protein: CASSSGVHNSGNTIYF. The CDR3 DNA reads as TGTGCCAGCAGCTCCGGGGTCCATAACTCTGGAAACACCATATATTTT.

The chain carries TRBV15 and TRBJ2-5; possibly TRBD2 for D (6 bases). CDR1 is LNHNV, CDR2 YYDKDF, per germline (reference sequence). This CDR3 spans 15 amino acids. V gave up 1 base and J gave up 5 bases, with 14 bases separating them. The CDR3 here is CATSRARGSGETQYF. DNA of the CDR3: TGTGCCACCAGCAGAGCCCGGGGCAGCGGGGAGACCCAGTACTTC.

The V and J genes are TRBV5-1 and TRBJ2-7, with 7 bases fitting TRBD1. The length of the CDR3 is 15 residues. With 2 bases clipped from V and 3 bases from J, the junction kept 8 bases outside the gene matches. Germline CDR1 SGHRS, CDR2 YFSETQ. CDR3 in amino acids: CASSFGDRAVYEQYF. CDR3 nucleotides: TGCGCCAGCAGCTTTGGGGACAGAGCCGTCTACGAGCAGTACTTC.

This chain joins TRBV5-1 and TRBJ2-7, with D perhaps TRBD1 (5 bases). From germline, CDR1 is SGHRS and CDR2 YFSETQ. The germline V and J ends were trimmed by 0 bases and 3 bases, with 16 bases remaining between them. The CDR3 spans 16 residues. CDR3 in amino acids: CASSLGWLDTHYEQYF. The CDR3 DNA sequence: TGCGCCAGCAGCTTGGGCTGGTTGGACACCCACTACGAGCAGTACTTC.